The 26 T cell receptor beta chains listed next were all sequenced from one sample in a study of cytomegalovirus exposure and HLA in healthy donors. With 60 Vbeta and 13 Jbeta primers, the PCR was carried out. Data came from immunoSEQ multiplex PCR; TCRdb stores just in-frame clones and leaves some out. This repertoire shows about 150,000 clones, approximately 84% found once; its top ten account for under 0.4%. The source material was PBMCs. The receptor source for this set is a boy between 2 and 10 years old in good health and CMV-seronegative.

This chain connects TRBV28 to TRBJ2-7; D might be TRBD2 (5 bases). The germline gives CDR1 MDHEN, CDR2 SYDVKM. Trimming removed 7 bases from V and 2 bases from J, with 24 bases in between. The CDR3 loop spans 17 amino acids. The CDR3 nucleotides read TGTGCCAGCATGCCGGGGTTTTACGTGGCGGAAACCTACGAGCAGTACTTC. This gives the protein CASMPGFYVAETYEQYF.

CDR3 region: CASSVVFGLAGGLGWEQYF. CDR3 bases: TGTGCCAGCAGTGTAGTTTTCGGGCTAGCGGGAGGGCTAGGATGGGAGCAGTACTTC. The chain combines TRBV2 with TRBJ2-7; TRBD2 matches 12 bases. CDR3 length: 19 amino acids. The junction had 20 bases not matched to a gene; V was cut back by 4 bases and J by 7 bases. Germline V gene sequence: CDR1 SNHLY, CDR2 FYNNEI.

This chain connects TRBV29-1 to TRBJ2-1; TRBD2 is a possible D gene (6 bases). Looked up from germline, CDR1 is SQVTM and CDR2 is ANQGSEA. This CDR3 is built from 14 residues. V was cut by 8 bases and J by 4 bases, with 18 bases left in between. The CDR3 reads CSLMDGEVYNEQFF. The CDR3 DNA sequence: TGCAGCCTAATGGATGGGGAGGTATACAATGAGCAGTTCTTC.

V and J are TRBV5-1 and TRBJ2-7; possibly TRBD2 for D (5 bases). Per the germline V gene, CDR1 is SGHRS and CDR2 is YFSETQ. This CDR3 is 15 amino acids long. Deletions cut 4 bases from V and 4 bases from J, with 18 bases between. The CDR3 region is CASSPGSDAGYEQYF. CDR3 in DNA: TGCGCCAGCAGCCCCGGGTCCGACGCGGGTTACGAGCAGTACTTC.

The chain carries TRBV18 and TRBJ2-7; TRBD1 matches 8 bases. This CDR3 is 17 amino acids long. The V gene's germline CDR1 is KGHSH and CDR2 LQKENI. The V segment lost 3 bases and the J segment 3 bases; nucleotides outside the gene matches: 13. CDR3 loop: CASSPGVRTGLFYEQYF. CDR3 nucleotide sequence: TGTGCCAGCTCACCCGGGGTTCGGACAGGGTTGTTCTACGAGCAGTACTTC.

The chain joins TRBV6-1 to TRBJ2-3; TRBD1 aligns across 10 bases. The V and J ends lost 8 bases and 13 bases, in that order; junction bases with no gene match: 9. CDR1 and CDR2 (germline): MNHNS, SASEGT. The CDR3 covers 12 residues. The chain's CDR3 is CASGRQGAWEYF. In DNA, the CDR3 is TGTGCCAGCGGGAGACAGGGGGCTTGGGAGTATTTT.

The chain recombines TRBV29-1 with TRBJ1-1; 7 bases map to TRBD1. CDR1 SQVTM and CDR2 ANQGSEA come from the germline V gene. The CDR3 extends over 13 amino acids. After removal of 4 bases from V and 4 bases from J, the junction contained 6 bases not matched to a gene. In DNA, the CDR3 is TGCAGCGTTGCCCCGACAGGGAGCACTGAAGCTTTCTTT. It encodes CSVAPTGSTEAFF.

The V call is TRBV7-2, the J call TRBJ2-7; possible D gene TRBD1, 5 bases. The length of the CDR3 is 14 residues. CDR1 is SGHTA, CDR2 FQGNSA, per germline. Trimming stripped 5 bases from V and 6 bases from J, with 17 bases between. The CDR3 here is CASSTESWGGEQYF. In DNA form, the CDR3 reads TGTGCCAGCAGCACAGAGAGTTGGGGCGGCGAGCAGTACTTC. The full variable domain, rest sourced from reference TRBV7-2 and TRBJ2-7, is GAGVSQSPSNKVTEKGKDVELRCDPISGHTALYWYRQSLGQGLEFLIYFQGNSAPDKSGLPSDRFSAERTGGSVSTLTIQRTQQEDSAVYLCASSTESWGGEQYFGPGTRLTVT.

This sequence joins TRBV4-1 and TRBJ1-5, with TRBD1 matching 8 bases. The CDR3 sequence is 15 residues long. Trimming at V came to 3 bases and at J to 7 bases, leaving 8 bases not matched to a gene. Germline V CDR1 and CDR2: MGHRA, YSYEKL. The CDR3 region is CASSHRTGSEQPQHF. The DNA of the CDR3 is TGCGCCAGCAGCCACAGGACAGGGTCGGAACAGCCCCAGCATTTT.

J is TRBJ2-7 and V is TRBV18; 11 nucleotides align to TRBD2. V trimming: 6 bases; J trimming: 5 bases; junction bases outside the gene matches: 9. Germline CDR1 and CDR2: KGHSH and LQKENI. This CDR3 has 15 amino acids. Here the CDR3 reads CASSRTSGSLDEQYF. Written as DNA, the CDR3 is TGTGCCAGCTCGCGTACTAGCGGGAGTTTGGACGAGCAGTACTTC. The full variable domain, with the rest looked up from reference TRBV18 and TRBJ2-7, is NAGVMQNPRHLVRRRGQEARLRCSPMKGHSHVYWYRQLPEEGLKFMVYLQKENIIDESGMPKERFSAEFPKEGPSILRIQQVVRGDSAAYFCASSRTSGSLDEQYFGPGTRLTVT.

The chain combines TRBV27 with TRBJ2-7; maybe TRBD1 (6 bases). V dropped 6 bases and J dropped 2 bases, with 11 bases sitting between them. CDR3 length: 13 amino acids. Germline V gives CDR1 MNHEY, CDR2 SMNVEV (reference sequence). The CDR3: CASRTGIPYEQYF. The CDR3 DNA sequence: TGTGCCAGCAGGACAGGTATACCCTACGAGCAGTACTTC.

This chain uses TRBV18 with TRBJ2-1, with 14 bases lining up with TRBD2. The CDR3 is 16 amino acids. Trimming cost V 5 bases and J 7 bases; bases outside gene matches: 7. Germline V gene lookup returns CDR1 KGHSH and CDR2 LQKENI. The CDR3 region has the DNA TGTGCCAGCTCAACCGGGACTAGCGGGAGCCTTAATGAGCAGTTCTTC. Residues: CASSTGTSGSLNEQFF.

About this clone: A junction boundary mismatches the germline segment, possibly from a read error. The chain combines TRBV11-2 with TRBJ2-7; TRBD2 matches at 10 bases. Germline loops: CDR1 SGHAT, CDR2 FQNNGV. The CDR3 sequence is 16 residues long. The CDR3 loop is CASSVDGTSVSYEQYF. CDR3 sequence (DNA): TGTGCCAGCAGCGTAGATGGGACTAGCGTATCCTACGAGCAGTACTTC.

The CDR3, as DNA: TGTGCCAGCACCCCGCGGGGCAGCCCCCCAGATACGCAGTATTTT. It specifies CASTPRGSPPDTQYF. This chain connects TRBV11-2 to TRBJ2-3; TRBD2 is a possible D gene (6 bases). The CDR3 covers 15 residues. Germline-derived CDR1 and CDR2 are SGHAT and FQNNGV. The V and J ends lost 7 bases and 4 bases respectively, with 18 bases between them.

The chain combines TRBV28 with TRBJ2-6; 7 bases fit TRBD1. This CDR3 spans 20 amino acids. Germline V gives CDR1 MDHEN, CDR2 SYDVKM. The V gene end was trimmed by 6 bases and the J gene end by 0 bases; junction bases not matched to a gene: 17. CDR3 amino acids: CASSRNYGQEQPSGANVLTF. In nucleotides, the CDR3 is TGTGCCAGCAGCCGGAACTACGGACAGGAGCAGCCCTCTGGGGCCAACGTCCTGACTTTC.

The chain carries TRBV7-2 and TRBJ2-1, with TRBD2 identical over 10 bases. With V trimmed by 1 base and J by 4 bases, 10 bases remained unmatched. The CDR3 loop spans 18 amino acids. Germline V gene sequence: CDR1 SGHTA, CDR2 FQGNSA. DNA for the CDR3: TGTGCCAGCAGCTTAGTGAGTCCTAGCGGGAGTGGGTACAATGAGCAGTTCTTC. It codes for CASSLVSPSGSGYNEQFF.

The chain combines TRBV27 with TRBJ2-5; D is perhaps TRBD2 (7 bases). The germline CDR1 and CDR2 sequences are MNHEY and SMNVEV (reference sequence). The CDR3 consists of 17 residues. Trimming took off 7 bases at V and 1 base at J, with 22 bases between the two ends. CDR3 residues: CASMADRMGGRQETQYF. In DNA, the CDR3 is TGTGCCAGCATGGCTGATAGGATGGGGGGGCGCCAAGAGACCCAGTACTTC.

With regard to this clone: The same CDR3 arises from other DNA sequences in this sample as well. For the CDR3, the DNA is TGTGCCAGCAGCCGCACAGGTTCCGAGCAGTACTTC. Translating it yields CASSRTGSEQYF. The rearrangement uses TRBV6-5 and TRBJ2-7; TRBD1 is a possible D gene (5 bases). The CDR3 covers 12 residues. CDR1 is MNHEY and CDR2 is SVGAGI in the germline V gene. V was pared by 6 bases and J by 6 bases, with 12 bases between.

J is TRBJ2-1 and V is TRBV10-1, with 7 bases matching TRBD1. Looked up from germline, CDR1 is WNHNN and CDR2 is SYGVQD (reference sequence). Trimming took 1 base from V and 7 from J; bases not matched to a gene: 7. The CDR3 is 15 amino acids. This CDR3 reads CASSEFTGVWNEQFF. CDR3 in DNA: TGCGCCAGCAGTGAGTTTACAGGGGTATGGAATGAGCAGTTCTTC.

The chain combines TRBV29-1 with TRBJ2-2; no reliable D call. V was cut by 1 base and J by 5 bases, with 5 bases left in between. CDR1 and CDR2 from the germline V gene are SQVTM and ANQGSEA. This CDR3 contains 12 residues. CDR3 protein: CSVEVPTGELFF. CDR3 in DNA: TGCAGCGTTGAAGTTCCTACCGGGGAGCTGTTTTTT.

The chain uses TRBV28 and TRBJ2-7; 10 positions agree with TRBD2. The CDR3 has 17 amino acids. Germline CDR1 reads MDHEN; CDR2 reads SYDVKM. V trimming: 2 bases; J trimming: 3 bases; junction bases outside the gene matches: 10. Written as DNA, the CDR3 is TGTGCCAGCAGTTTAGTGAGGATAGCGGGAGGCAACTACGAGCAGTACTTC. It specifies CASSLVRIAGGNYEQYF.

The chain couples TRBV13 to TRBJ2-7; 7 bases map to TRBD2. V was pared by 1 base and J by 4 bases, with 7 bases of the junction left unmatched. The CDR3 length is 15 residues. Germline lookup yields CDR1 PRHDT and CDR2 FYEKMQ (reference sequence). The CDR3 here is CASSLAPGGMYEQYF. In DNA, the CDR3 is TGTGCCAGCAGCTTAGCCCCGGGAGGTATGTACGAGCAGTACTTC.

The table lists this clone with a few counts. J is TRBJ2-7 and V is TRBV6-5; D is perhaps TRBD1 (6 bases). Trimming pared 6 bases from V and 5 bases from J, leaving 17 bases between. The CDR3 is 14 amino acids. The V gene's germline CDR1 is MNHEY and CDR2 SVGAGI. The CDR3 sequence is CASSSPRGGDEQYF. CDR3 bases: TGTGCCAGCAGCTCACCCAGGGGCGGAGACGAGCAGTACTTC.

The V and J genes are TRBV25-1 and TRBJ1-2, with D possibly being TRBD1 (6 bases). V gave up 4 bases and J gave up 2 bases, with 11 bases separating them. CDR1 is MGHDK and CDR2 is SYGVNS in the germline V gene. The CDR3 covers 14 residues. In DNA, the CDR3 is TGTGCCAGCAGTGTACAGGGAGTCAACTATGGCTACACCTTC. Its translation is CASSVQGVNYGYTF.

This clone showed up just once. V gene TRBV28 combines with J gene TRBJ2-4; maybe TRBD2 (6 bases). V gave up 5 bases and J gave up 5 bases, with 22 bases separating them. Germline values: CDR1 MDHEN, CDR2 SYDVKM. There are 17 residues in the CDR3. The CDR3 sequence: CASSPPPLRDWENIQYF. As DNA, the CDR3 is TGTGCCAGCAGTCCCCCCCCTTTGCGGGACTGGGAAAACATTCAGTACTTC.

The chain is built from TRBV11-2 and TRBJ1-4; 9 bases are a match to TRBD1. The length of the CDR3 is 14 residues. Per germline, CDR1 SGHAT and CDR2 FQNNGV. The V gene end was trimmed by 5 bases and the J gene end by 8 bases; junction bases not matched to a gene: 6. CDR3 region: CASSVGTGYEKLFF. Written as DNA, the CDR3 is TGTGCCAGCAGCGTCGGGACAGGGTACGAAAAACTGTTTTTT.